The 21 T cell receptor beta chains below were found in one sample sequenced in a study of blood T cell repertoires in COVID-19. Repertoires were generated with immunoSEQ multiplex PCR, while TCRdb's copy carries only in-frame clones and drops some. Of a few hundred thousand clones listed, more than 75% were seen once; the top ten hold 0.9% to 1.5%. Input material: PBMCs or T cells enriched from blood (not recorded which). These receptors were collected from a woman aged 18-30 years who had recovered from COVID-19.

The chain uses TRBV24-1 and TRBJ2-5; D might be TRBD2 (6 bases). From germline, CDR1 is KGHDR and CDR2 SFDVKD. The germline V and J ends were trimmed by 5 bases and 0 bases, with 12 bases remaining between them. The CDR3 has 15 residues. CDR3: CATSGWGTHQETQYF. As DNA, the CDR3 is TGTGCCACCAGTGGGTGGGGGACTCACCAAGAGACCCAGTACTTC.

V is TRBV24-1 and J is TRBJ1-2; TRBD1 matches at 9 bases. V lost 7 bases and J lost 4; bases outside the gene matches: 3. Per germline, CDR1 KGHDR and CDR2 SFDVKD. The CDR3 has 13 residues. The CDR3 bases are TGTGCCACCAGCGAGGGACAGGGCTATGGCTACACCTTC. Its translation: CATSEGQGYGYTF.

CDR3 sequence reads: CASSDFSKEGGYGYTF. DNA of the CDR3: TGTGCCAGCAGTGATTTTTCGAAAGAGGGAGGCTATGGCTACACCTTC. The chain has TRBV25-1 and TRBJ1-2; D call uncertain. This CDR3 comprises 16 residues. Germline V gene sequence: CDR1 MGHDK, CDR2 SYGVNS. V gave up 3 bases and J gave up 4 bases, with 18 bases separating them.

The CDR3 protein is CASSLVGAPSDEQYF. The DNA of the CDR3 is TGTGCCAGCAGCTTAGTGGGTGCCCCCAGCGACGAGCAGTACTTC. The genes are TRBV7-6 and TRBJ2-7; D remains unclear. Germline V gene sequence: CDR1 SGHVS, CDR2 FNYEAQ. Between the trimmed V and J ends, which lost 1 base and 5 bases, there was a span of 15 bases. The CDR3 covers 15 residues.

This chain connects TRBV10-2 to TRBJ1-2; D might be TRBD1 (5 bases). Trimming took 6 bases from V and 2 from J, leaving 10 bases between them. Germline CDR1 and CDR2: WSHSY and SAAADI. The CDR3 has 13 residues. The CDR3 sequence is CASRDRGNYGYTF. Here the CDR3 DNA reads TGCGCCAGCAGAGACCGGGGGAACTATGGCTACACCTTC.

V is TRBV9 and J is TRBJ2-2; possible D gene TRBD1, 6 bases. The CDR3 consists of 16 residues. V lost 0 bases to trimming and J lost 6 bases, with 15 bases between them. Germline V CDR1 and CDR2: SGDLS, YYNGEE. The CDR3 coding sequence is TGTGCCAGCAGCGTAGAGAGTGGGGGCAGGGCCGGGGAGCTGTTTTTT. Its translation: CASSVESGGRAGELFF.

This clone was detected once. The rearrangement joins TRBV29-1 to TRBJ1-2; possibly TRBD1 for D (6 bases). In germline, CDR1 is SQVTM, CDR2 ANQGSEA. CDR3 length: 12 residues. Deletions cut 5 bases from V and 0 bases from J, with 7 bases between. This chain's CDR3 is CSVTGPNYGYTF. The CDR3, as DNA: TGCAGCGTTACAGGGCCTAACTATGGCTACACCTTC.

This clone was seen a handful of times. The chain recombines TRBV19 with TRBJ1-1; TRBD1 is a possible D gene (5 bases). CDR3 length equals 15 residues. Germline V gene data show CDR1 as LNHDA and CDR2 as SQIVND (reference sequence). The germline V and J ends were trimmed by 3 bases and 7 bases, with 18 bases remaining between them. CDR3 amino acids: CASSIDAGSGGEAFF. As DNA, the CDR3 is TGTGCCAGTAGTATCGATGCAGGGTCGGGGGGTGAAGCTTTCTTT.

The chain employs TRBV29-1 and TRBJ2-3, with D uncertain. The length of the CDR3 is 15 residues. CDR1 and CDR2 (germline): SQVTM, ANQGSEA. V lost 6 bases and J 2 bases, leaving 18 bases between the germline ends. The CDR3 region is CSVEPGYSFTDTQYF. The DNA for the CDR3 is TGCAGCGTGGAACCGGGTTACTCCTTCACAGATACGCAGTATTTT.

This sequence joins TRBV4-1 and TRBJ1-2; 7 bases line up with TRBD1. Germline CDR1 reads MGHRA; CDR2 reads YSYEKL. Trimming at V came to 1 base and at J to 6 bases, leaving 11 bases not matched to a gene. The CDR3 runs to 16 residues. The CDR3 reads CASSQVMGQLSDGYTF. The CDR3 DNA is TGCGCCAGCAGCCAAGTGATGGGACAGCTTAGCGATGGCTACACCTTC.

V usage is TRBV4-2 and J usage is TRBJ2-5; TRBD2 matches 11 bases. In germline, CDR1 is LGHNA, CDR2 YNFKEQ. The CDR3 spans 16 residues. V gave up 1 base and J gave up 5 bases; unmatched junction bases: 6. The CDR3 coding sequence is TGTGCCAGCAGCCAAGCCCTAGCGGGGGGCGGGGAGACCCAGTACTTC. Encoded protein: CASSQALAGGGETQYF.

This clone was picked up one time. This may come from a read error, since a much larger clone is one base off. The chain is built from TRBV5-1 and TRBJ2-1, with TRBD2 matching 8 bases. CDR1 SGHRS and CDR2 YFSETQ come from the germline V gene. The V segment lost 4 bases and the J segment 6 bases; nucleotides outside the gene matches: 3. The CDR3 has 13 amino acids. The CDR3 region is CASSPGTSNEQFF. In nucleotides, the CDR3 is TGCGCCAGCAGCCCTGGGACTAGCAATGAGCAGTTCTTC. Combining the CDR3 with reference TRBV5-1 and TRBJ2-1 gives the whole variable domain KAGVTQTPRYLIKTRGQQVTLSCSPISGHRSVSWYQQTPGQGLQFLFEYFSETQRNKGNFPGRFSGRQFSNSRSEMNVSTLELGDSALYLCASSPGTSNEQFFGPGTRLTVL.

This sequence joins TRBV27 and TRBJ1-2, with 11 bases lining up with TRBD1. The CDR3 is 15 residues long. The V gene end was trimmed by 4 bases and the J gene end by 6 bases; junction bases not matched to a gene: 7. The germline gives CDR1 MNHEY, CDR2 SMNVEV (reference sequence). The CDR3 sequence: CASSYRWGQGDGYTF. CDR3 bases: TGTGCCAGCAGTTATCGATGGGGACAGGGGGATGGCTACACCTTC.

This clone was observed a handful of times. The V gene is TRBV6-5, the J gene TRBJ2-7; weak D call: TRBD1 (6 bases). Trimming shortened V by 6 bases and J by 2 bases, and 11 bases separated the two germline ends. Germline CDR1 reads MNHEY; CDR2 reads SVGAGI. This CDR3 region has 13 residues. As DNA, the CDR3 is TGTGCCAGCAGCTGGGGGCCTGCCTACGAGCAGTACTTC. The encoded protein is CASSWGPAYEQYF.

J is TRBJ2-1 and V is TRBV11-3, with D possibly matching TRBD2 (7 bases). Deletions cut 4 bases from V and 4 bases from J, with 17 bases between. The length of the CDR3 is 16 residues. CDR1 is SGHNT and CDR2 is YENEEA in the germline V gene. The CDR3 coding sequence is TGTGCCAGCAGCTCTGGCGGGGGCCCGGGGTACAATGAGCAGTTCTTC. Its protein is CASSSGGGPGYNEQFF.

The DNA for the CDR3 is TGTGCCAGCTCACCACCGGACAAGGTTGGAAACACCATATATTTT. This codes for CASSPPDKVGNTIYF. This chain joins TRBV18 and TRBJ1-3; TRBD1 might be the D (5 bases). Trimming took off 0 bases at V and 3 bases at J, with 9 bases between the two ends. The CDR3 extends over 15 amino acids. Germline-derived CDR1 and CDR2 are KGHSH and LQKENI.

The chain links TRBV19 to TRBJ1-5, with TRBD1 matching over 10 bases. Germline CDR1 is LNHDA and CDR2 is SQIVND (reference sequence). Losses at the gene ends were 8 bases for V and 1 base for J; bases not matched to a gene: 8. This CDR3 has 16 residues. The CDR3 DNA is TGTGCCAGTGACAGGGGGCCCTCCCTAAGCAATCAGCCCCAGCATTTT. Translating gives CASDRGPSLSNQPQHF.

The V call is TRBV6-2 or TRBV6-3, the J call TRBJ2-1, with TRBD2 as a possible D gene (6 bases). The CDR3 loop spans 17 amino acids. Germline CDR1 MNHEY, CDR2 SVGEGT. The V gene lost 5 bases and the J gene lost 9 bases, with 26 bases spanning the gap. The CDR3 nucleotides are TGTGCCAGCAGTCAACACACAAGCGGGCCCTTTCTGGCTGAGCAGTTCTTC. Amino acids: CASSQHTSGPFLAEQFF.

In its sample, this clone was seen once. The chain employs TRBV3-1 (or the pseudogene TRBV3-2) and TRBJ1-1, with a tentative D call TRBD1 (5 bases). This CDR3 has 13 amino acids. CDR1 and CDR2 (germline): LGHDT, YNNKEL (reference sequence). V gave up 2 bases and J gave up 11 bases, with 15 bases separating them. The CDR3 DNA reads as TGTGCCAGCAGCCAAACCCCGGGAGAGGGGGCTTTCTTT. It translates to CASSQTPGEGAFF.

CDR3 DNA: TGTGCCAGCAGCTCGGACAGGGAGTACCAAGAGACCCAGTACTTC. It translates to CASSSDREYQETQYF. The chain links TRBV7-9 to TRBJ2-5, with TRBD1 matching 8 bases. The V gene end was trimmed by 4 bases and the J gene end by 0 bases; junction bases not matched to a gene: 4. The CDR3 has 15 residues. Germline-derived CDR1 and CDR2 are SEHNR and FQNEAQ (reference sequence).

CDR3 bases: TGTGCCAGTAGTACCACCGGGACAGGGTACTACGAGCAGTACTTC. This sequence encodes CASSTTGTGYYEQYF. V is TRBV19 and J is TRBJ2-7; 9 bases are shared with TRBD1. The germline CDR1 and CDR2 sequences are LNHDA and SQIVND (reference sequence). The CDR3 covers 15 residues. The V and J ends lost 4 bases and 3 bases, in that order; junction bases with no gene match: 7.